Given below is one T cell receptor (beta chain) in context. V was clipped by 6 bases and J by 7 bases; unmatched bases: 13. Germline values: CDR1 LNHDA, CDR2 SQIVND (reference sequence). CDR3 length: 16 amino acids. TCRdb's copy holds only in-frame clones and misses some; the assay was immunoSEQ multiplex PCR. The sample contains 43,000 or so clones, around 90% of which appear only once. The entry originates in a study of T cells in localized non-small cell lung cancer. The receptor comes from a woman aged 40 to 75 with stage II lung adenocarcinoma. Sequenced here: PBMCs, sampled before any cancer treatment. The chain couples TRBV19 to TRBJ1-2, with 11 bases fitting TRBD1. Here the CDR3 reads CASSPLVLGTGGGYTF. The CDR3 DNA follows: TGTGCCAGTAGCCCCCTCGTCCTGGGGACAGGGGGTGGCTACACCTTC. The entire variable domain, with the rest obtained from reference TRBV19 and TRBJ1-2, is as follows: DGGITQSPKYLFRKEGQNVTLSCEQNLNHDAMYWYRQDPGQGLRLIYYSQIVNDFQKGDIAEGYSVSREKKESFPLTVTSAQKNPTAFYLCASSPLVLGTGGGYTFGSGTRLTVV.